These 15 T cell receptor beta chains share one sample of origin, sequenced in a study of control samples from healthy donors and cancer patients. Some clones are missing from TCRdb's copy, which holds only in-frame ones; the method was immunoSEQ multiplex PCR. Counted here are roughly 170,000 clones, 90% to 95% occurring once; the ten biggest clones make up 1.1% to 1.5%. The specimen sequenced was blood. The receptors were gathered from a young woman in good health.

V is TRBV10-3 and J is TRBJ1-1; D gene ambiguous. The germline V and J ends were trimmed by 9 bases and 1 base, with 9 bases remaining between them. The CDR3 spans 12 residues. Germline V gives CDR1 ENHRY, CDR2 SYGVKD. DNA for the CDR3: TGTGCCATTTCTAGGGAGAACACTGAAGCTTTCTTT. Its protein is CAISRENTEAFF.

The chain carries TRBV6-5 and TRBJ1-3; 7 bases agree with TRBD1. CDR3 length: 15 residues. Germline loops: CDR1 MNHEY, CDR2 SVGAGI. The trim removed 2 bases at V and 0 bases at J, leaving 1 base unmatched. The CDR3 DNA reads TGTGCCAGCAGTTACGGGACAGTCTCTGGAAACACCATATATTTT. Amino acids: CASSYGTVSGNTIYF.

The chain recombines TRBV15 with TRBJ1-2; D possibly corresponds to TRBD1 (6 bases). Trimming cost V 1 base and J 5 bases, with 17 bases left between them. This CDR3 is built from 16 residues. The germline CDR1 and CDR2 sequences are LNHNV and YYDKDF (reference sequence). DNA of the CDR3: TGTGCCACCAGCAGAGGGGACTTAGACAGGTCTTATGGCTACACCTTC. Translation gives CATSRGDLDRSYGYTF.

The chain joins TRBV9 to TRBJ1-2; tentatively, D is TRBD1 (5 bases). The CDR3 has 15 residues. Germline CDR1 reads SGDLS; CDR2 reads YYNGEE. The V gene lost 3 bases and the J gene lost 3 bases, with 15 bases spanning the gap. CDR3 DNA sequence: TGTGCCAGCAGCGATTCCTTACGGGGGGACTATGGCTACACCTTC. Translated: CASSDSLRGDYGYTF.

This chain uses TRBV4-2 with TRBJ2-7; perhaps TRBD2 as D (6 bases). Trimming shortened V by 4 bases and J by 7 bases, and 20 bases separated the two germline ends. This CDR3 is built from 15 residues. Germline V gene lookup returns CDR1 LGHNA and CDR2 YNFKEQ. The CDR3 here is CASSLIGASEGEQYF. The CDR3 nucleotides read TGTGCCAGCAGCCTCATCGGGGCTAGCGAGGGGGAGCAGTACTTC.

CDR3 protein: CASSPPGQGTSGYTF. In DNA, the CDR3 is TGTGCCAGCTCACCACCGGGACAGGGGACGAGTGGCTACACCTTC. The V call is TRBV18, the J call TRBJ1-2; 10 bases fit TRBD1. Per the germline V gene, CDR1 is KGHSH and CDR2 is LQKENI. This CDR3 region has 15 residues. The V and J ends lost 0 bases and 7 bases, in that order; junction bases with no gene match: 5.

The V and J genes are TRBV5-8 and TRBJ2-7; the match to TRBD1 covers 7 bases. The CDR3 is 18 amino acids. Looked up from germline, CDR1 is SGHTS and CDR2 is YDEGEE. J lost 1 base, V lost 0 bases, and 13 bases had no gene match. CDR3 protein: CASSLDRAGTASSYEQYF. The CDR3 DNA reads TGTGCCAGCAGCTTGGACAGAGCCGGGACAGCCTCTTCCTACGAGCAGTACTTC.

The V call is TRBV19, the J call TRBJ1-6, with a tentative D call TRBD1 (6 bases). The CDR3 runs 13 residues. Trimming shortened V by 8 bases and J by 8 bases, and 13 bases separated the two germline ends. CDR1 LNHDA and CDR2 SQIVND come from the germline V gene (reference sequence). CDR3 DNA sequence: TGTGCCAGTCAAAGGAAGGGGGATTCACCCCTCCACTTT. Translation: CASQRKGDSPLHF.

The chain uses TRBV2 and TRBJ1-1; D unresolved. The ends were cut back, 11 bases at V and 5 bases at J, with 18 bases in the middle. The V gene's germline CDR1 is SNHLY and CDR2 FYNNEI. This CDR3 spans 13 amino acids. The CDR3 region has the DNA TGTGCCCGCGGGAAGAACAGTTGGACTGAAGCTTTCTTT. The encoded protein is CARGKNSWTEAFF.

This clone appeared once. The chain has TRBV28 and TRBJ2-5, with 9 positions matching TRBD1. Germline loops: CDR1 MDHEN, CDR2 SYDVKM. The junction had 1 base not matched to a gene; V was cut back by 8 bases and J by 3 bases. This CDR3 contains 12 residues. In nucleotides, the CDR3 is TGTGCCAGCTGGACAGGGGAAGAGACCCAGTACTTC. Protein product: CASWTGEETQYF.

The chain joins TRBV6-5 to TRBJ1-1; D remains ambiguous. V was cut by 6 bases and J by 0 bases, with 14 bases left in between. The CDR3 has 15 residues. CDR1 and CDR2 (germline): MNHEY, SVGAGI. The CDR3 bases are TGTGCCAGCAGCCTCGACACAAGTCTGAACACTGAAGCTTTCTTT. Its translation is CASSLDTSLNTEAFF.

The CDR3 loop is CASSQAVEQYF. CDR3 coding DNA: TGTGCCAGCAGCCAAGCGGTGGAGCAGTACTTC. This sequence joins TRBV14 and TRBJ2-7; D gene ambiguous. The germline V and J ends were trimmed by 1 base and 7 bases, with 5 bases remaining between them. Germline CDR1 SGHDN, CDR2 FVKESK. The CDR3 loop spans 11 amino acids.

This clone occurred once. The CDR3 nucleotides read TGTGCCAGCAGCTTAATAGGGGGAGTAACCTACAATGAGCAGTTCTTC. Amino acids: CASSLIGGVTYNEQFF. The chain recombines TRBV7-2 with TRBJ2-1; maybe TRBD1 (6 bases). Trimming stripped 2 bases from V and 2 bases from J, with 13 bases between. The CDR3 consists of 16 residues. Germline V gives CDR1 SGHTA, CDR2 FQGNSA.

This clone was detected only a few times. This chain uses TRBV5-1 with TRBJ1-1; D unclear. There are 16 residues in the CDR3. Germline loops: CDR1 SGHRS, CDR2 YFSETQ. V gave up 0 bases and J gave up 1 base, with 13 bases separating them. CDR3 protein: CASSLERGSRNTEAFF. Written as DNA, the CDR3 is TGCGCCAGCAGCTTGGAGCGAGGCAGCAGGAACACTGAAGCTTTCTTT.

This chain uses TRBV6-5 with TRBJ1-1; TRBD1 matches 7 bases. J gave up 5 bases and V 7 bases, and 10 bases lay outside the gene matches. The CDR3 is 14 residues long. Germline CDR1 is MNHEY and CDR2 is SVGAGI. CDR3 region: CASKDPGGRTEAFF. The CDR3 nucleotides read TGTGCCAGCAAGGACCCAGGGGGGAGGACTGAAGCTTTCTTT.